This TCR beta chain was recovered during a study of blood T cell repertoires in COVID-19. Overall study context: Samples representing acute and convalescent COVID-19 were sourced from the United States, Italy and Spain. Sources were T cells, B-cell-depleted T cells, or PBMCs; the material itself was cDNA or gDNA.

Germline CDR1 is SGHVS and CDR2 is FQNEAQ. CDR3 size: 14 residues. V was clipped by 2 bases and J by 9 bases, with 11 bases between them. Under the authors' procedure: Reference gene primer amplification gave nucleated cell count estimates. The protocol was immunoSEQ multiplex PCR, while the TCRdb copy is restricted to in-frame clones and leaves out a portion. The V and J calls and clone size come from that table; D and trimming were worked out from the DNA. The repertoire includes over 200,000 clones, around 80% of them detected once, and 15% to 20% sits in the top ten. Source material: peripheral blood. The receptor's source is an elderly woman with active or convalescent COVID-19. The chain joins TRBV7-8 to TRBJ1-6; D uncertain. CDR3 protein: CASSLSGTTSPLHF. In DNA form, the CDR3 reads TGTGCCAGCAGCTTATCGGGAACTACTTCACCCCTCCACTTT.